This passage covers 11 T cell receptor beta chains from one sample sequenced in a study of T cells in Graves' hyperthyroidism and ophthalmopathy. The source material, RNA transcripts, was used to amplify TCR beta CDR3 regions. The primer set for the first-round RT-PCR of the TCR CDR3 was HTBI. MiXCR, applied by TCRdb to the multiplex PCR reads, yields one record per CDR3 protein. Of some 500,000 distinct CDR3 sequences listed, 15% to 20% were seen once; the top ten hold about 29%. Source material: blood. The receptors shown here come from a woman in her twenties or thirties with Graves' ophthalmopathy.

This clonotype was picked up one time. This chain joins TRBV6-2 or TRBV6-3 and TRBJ1-5, with TRBD1 matching over 7 bases. This CDR3 has 16 residues. Per germline, CDR1 MNHEY and CDR2 SVGEGT. V was pared by 6 bases and J by 3 bases, with 11 bases of the junction left unmatched. CDR3 protein: CASSFLGQADNQPQHF. In DNA form, the CDR3 reads TGTGCCAGCAGCTTTCTTGGACAGGCCGACAATCAGCCCCAGCATTTT.

This clonotype was seen more than once but under ten times. This sequence joins TRBV30 and TRBJ2-7; 7 bases line up with TRBD2. The V gene end was trimmed by 5 bases and the J gene end by 2 bases; junction bases not matched to a gene: 0. The germline CDR1 and CDR2 sequences are GTSNPN and SVGIG (reference sequence). This CDR3 has 11 amino acids. This CDR3 reads CAWGTTYEQYF. The CDR3, as DNA: TGTGCCTGGGGGACTACCTACGAGCAGTACTTC.

This clonotype was seen ten or more times. This rearrangement joins TRBV20-1 to TRBJ2-1; a possible D gene is TRBD2 (6 bases). The length of the CDR3 is 15 residues. CDR1 is DFQATT, CDR2 SNEGSKA, per germline (reference sequence). V lost 2 bases to trimming and J lost 8 bases, with 19 bases between them. CDR3 in DNA: TGCAGTGCTAGAAACGCCTGGGCGGGGTGGGATGAGCAGTTCTTC. It codes for CSARNAWAGWDEQFF.

This clonotype was found a few times. The chain employs TRBV10-3 and TRBJ2-3; 9 nucleotides align to TRBD2. Trimming took 0 bases from V and 4 from J; bases not matched to a gene: 5. Per germline, CDR1 ENHRY and CDR2 SYGVKD. This CDR3 has 16 residues. The CDR3 sequence: CAISESGGRAPDTQYF. CDR3 coding DNA: TGTGCCATCAGTGAGTCAGGCGGGAGGGCCCCAGATACGCAGTATTTT.

The chain links TRBV27 to TRBJ1-1, with D possibly TRBD1 on 6 matching bases. The CDR3 has 15 residues. V dropped 7 bases and J dropped 6 bases, with 21 bases sitting between them. Germline CDR1 reads MNHEY; CDR2 reads SMNVEV (reference sequence). CDR3 DNA: TGTGCCAGCACCCGTGGGGGGGCCAATGGGGCTGAAGCTTTCTTT. Encoded protein: CASTRGGANGAEAFF.

This clonotype was found many times. CDR3 DNA: TGTGCCAGCAGCCAAGATCTCTCCCAGGGAACCTACGAGCAGTACTTC. Translated, it gives CASSQDLSQGTYEQYF. J is TRBJ2-7 and V is TRBV3-1; tentatively, D is TRBD1 (5 bases). V was pared by 0 bases and J by 2 bases, with 14 bases between. Germline V gene sequence: CDR1 LGHDT, CDR2 YNNKEL (reference sequence). CDR3 length: 16 residues.

The J gene is TRBJ2-3, the V gene TRBV7-9, with no clear D. The CDR3 is made up of 13 amino acids. Germline loops: CDR1 SEHNR, CDR2 FQNEAQ (reference sequence). V gave up 3 bases and J gave up 1 base, with 5 bases separating them. This chain's CDR3 is CASSFDGTDTQYF. CDR3 sequence (DNA): TGTGCCAGCAGCTTTGACGGCACAGATACGCAGTATTTT.

The rearrangement joins TRBV24-1 to TRBJ2-3; a possible D gene is TRBD2 (5 bases). This CDR3 is built from 16 residues. From germline, CDR1 is KGHDR and CDR2 SFDVKD. V lost 9 bases and J 2 bases, leaving 20 bases between the germline ends. The CDR3 DNA reads as TGTGCCACCCAAGACGCCGCGGCTAGCAACACAGATACGCAGTATTTT. It encodes CATQDAAASNTDTQYF.

This clonotype was picked up many times. This chain uses TRBV28 with TRBJ2-7; a weak D match, TRBD2 (5 bases). V dropped 7 bases and J dropped 0 bases, with 13 bases sitting between them. The CDR3 is made up of 14 amino acids. Germline CDR1 and CDR2: MDHEN and SYDVKM. Here the CDR3 DNA reads TGTGCCAGCATCGAGGGAGCCCCCTCCTACGAGCAGTACTTC. Protein product: CASIEGAPSYEQYF.

This chain uses TRBV19 with TRBJ1-2; weak D call: TRBD1 (5 bases). The V gene lost 7 bases and the J gene lost 4 bases, with 13 bases spanning the gap. CDR1 and CDR2 from the germline V gene are LNHDA and SQIVND (reference sequence). The CDR3 is 13 residues long. CDR3 coding DNA: TGTGCCAGTACCGCAGGGTTGGGCTATGGCTACACCTTC. Protein: CASTAGLGYGYTF.

The sample holds many counts of this clonotype. The chain has TRBV2 and TRBJ1-1; D is possibly TRBD1 (5 bases). Trimming pared 6 bases from V and 10 bases from J, leaving 12 bases between. The CDR3 length is 11 residues. Looked up from germline, CDR1 is SNHLY and CDR2 is FYNNEI. The CDR3, as DNA: TGTGCCAGCAGCGACAGCCTTTCAGCTTTCTTT. Amino acids: CASSDSLSAFF.